The 9 T cell receptor beta chains listed next were all sequenced from one sample in a study of cytomegalovirus exposure and HLA in healthy donors. The study ran its PCR with 60 Vbeta and 13 Jbeta primers. The method was immunoSEQ multiplex PCR; TCRdb's version includes in-frame clones alone and lacks a portion of them. The sample holds more than 95,000 clones, 60% to 85% seen once. Source material: PBMCs. Source of these receptors: a male donor in good health and CMV-seronegative.

The V call is TRBV4-2, the J call TRBJ1-4; 7 nucleotides match TRBD1. The CDR3 is 15 residues long. J gave up 3 bases and V 5 bases, and 6 bases lay outside the gene matches. The germline CDR1 and CDR2 sequences are LGHNA and YNFKEQ. CDR3 sequence: CASSYSGTANEKLFF. The CDR3 DNA reads TGTGCCAGCAGCTATAGCGGGACAGCTAATGAAAAACTGTTTTTT.

The chain couples TRBV27 to TRBJ2-1; perhaps TRBD2 as D (5 bases). V shed 4 bases and J shed 9 bases, with 13 bases lying between them. The CDR3 covers 13 residues. CDR1 is MNHEY and CDR2 is SMNVEV in the germline V gene (reference sequence). CDR3 in DNA: TGTGCCAGCAGTTCAACACCGGCGGGTGAGCAGTTCTTC. Translating gives CASSSTPAGEQFF.

V gene TRBV28 combines with J gene TRBJ1-1, with 8 bases identical to TRBD1. With 7 bases clipped from V and 8 bases from J, the junction kept 9 bases outside the gene matches. The CDR3 is made up of 13 amino acids. The germline gives CDR1 MDHEN, CDR2 SYDVKM. The CDR3 sequence: CASIVIPGGEAFF. In nucleotides, the CDR3 is TGTGCCAGCATAGTAATACCAGGGGGCGAAGCTTTCTTT.

The chain joins TRBV11-2 to TRBJ1-1; D might be TRBD1 (5 bases). Germline assignment: CDR1 SGHAT and CDR2 FQNNGV. Trimming took 5 bases from V and 0 from J, leaving 13 bases between them. There are 15 residues in the CDR3. CDR3 in DNA: TGTGCCAGCAGCCGGGGGGGGAGGATGAACACTGAAGCTTTCTTT. Amino acids: CASSRGGRMNTEAFF.

J is TRBJ2-2 and V is TRBV10-1, with D perhaps matching TRBD2 (6 bases). CDR1 WNHNN and CDR2 SYGVQD come from the germline V gene (reference sequence). V lost 3 bases to trimming and J lost 0 bases, with 11 bases between them. The CDR3 runs 16 residues. As DNA, the CDR3 is TGCGCCAGCAGTGATAGGCGGGGCGCGAACACCGGGGAGCTGTTTTTT. Translated: CASSDRRGANTGELFF.

The chain carries TRBV30 and TRBJ2-3; no clear D gene. Germline V lookup: CDR1 GTSNPN, CDR2 SVGIG (reference sequence). This CDR3 is 11 amino acids long. The V and J ends lost 5 bases and 3 bases respectively, with 6 bases between them. CDR3 bases: TGTGCCTGGGCAGTGACAGATACGCAGTATTTT. Its translation is CAWAVTDTQYF.

CDR3 sequence: CASSLWQDTEAFF. DNA of the CDR3: TGCGCCAGCAGCTTGTGGCAGGACACTGAAGCTTTCTTT. The gene calls are TRBV5-1 and TRBJ1-1; D gene ambiguous. The germline V gene has CDR1 SGHRS and CDR2 YFSETQ. This CDR3 has 13 residues. Trimming removed 1 base from V and 3 bases from J, with 7 bases in between.

This clone was seen just once. The genes are TRBV2 and TRBJ2-5, with 8 bases matching TRBD2. V shed 5 bases and J 0 bases; nucleotides not matched to a gene: 11. The germline V gene has CDR1 SNHLY and CDR2 FYNNEI. The CDR3 totals 17 residues. The CDR3 is CASSSPELAGYQETQYF. The CDR3 DNA is TGTGCCAGCAGTTCACCTGAATTAGCGGGATACCAAGAGACCCAGTACTTC.

Remarks on this clone: The sample holds other DNA sequences that translate to the same CDR3. The chain has TRBV29-1 and TRBJ2-2, with 8 bases aligning to TRBD1. CDR1 SQVTM and CDR2 ANQGSEA come from the germline V gene. The CDR3 is 16 residues long. Trimming at V came to 7 bases and at J to 0 bases, leaving 10 bases not matched to a gene. The DNA for the CDR3 is TGCAGCGCGCTACCGACAGGGGATCCGAACACCGGGGAGCTGTTTTTT. It translates to CSALPTGDPNTGELFF.